What follows are 13 T cell receptor beta chains derived from one specimen sequenced in a study of T cells after yellow fever vaccination. Each CDR3 protein gets one entry after TCRdb re-called the 5' RACE reads with MiXCR. This sample has hundreds of thousands of distinct CDR3 sequences; around 6.4% occur once, and the top ten carry over 12%. Sequenced here: PBMCs, sampled 5 days after the yellow fever booster vaccination. Receptors were obtained from a man aged 30 to 45 who received the YFV17D yellow fever vaccine.

This clonotype has ten or more counts. The chain joins TRBV9 to TRBJ2-1; D is perhaps TRBD2 (5 bases). The CDR3 consists of 13 residues. Between the trimmed V and J ends, which lost 0 bases and 8 bases, there was a span of 9 bases. Germline values: CDR1 SGDLS, CDR2 YYNGEE. This CDR3 is CASSVERADEQFF. The CDR3 nucleotides are TGTGCCAGCAGCGTAGAGAGGGCTGATGAGCAGTTCTTC. Supplemented by reference TRBV9 and TRBJ2-1, the full variable domain reads DSGVTQTPKHLITATGQRVTLRCSPRSGDLSVYWYQQSLDQGLQFLIQYYNGEERAKGNILERFSAQQFPDLHSELNLSSLELGDSALYFCASSVERADEQFFGPGTRLTVL.

This clonotype was recorded a few times. The chain uses TRBV12-3 or TRBV12-4 and TRBJ2-3; the match to TRBD1 covers 8 bases. Trimming removed 2 bases from V and 2 bases from J; junction bases left unmatched: 12. There are 18 residues in the CDR3. The CDR3 nucleotides are TGTGCCAGCAGTTTACGGGTAACCGGGACAGGCTTCACAGATACGCAGTATTTT. Protein: CASSLRVTGTGFTDTQYF.

The gene calls are TRBV4-3 and TRBJ2-2; a weak D match, TRBD1 (6 bases). The CDR3 has 15 residues. CDR1 and CDR2 from the germline V gene are LGHNA and YSLEER. V lost 6 bases and J lost 7, with 18 bases in between. This CDR3 is CASSPHLDRFGELFF. The CDR3 region has the DNA TGCGCCAGCAGTCCTCACCTTGACAGGTTCGGGGAGCTGTTTTTT.

This clonotype was recorded many times. The chain recombines TRBV12-3 or TRBV12-4 with TRBJ2-6; the D is unclear. Trimming took off 7 bases at V and 0 bases at J, with 16 bases between the two ends. CDR3 length: 17 residues. CDR3 in amino acids: CASILSNLYSGANVLTF. CDR3 DNA: TGTGCCAGCATCCTGTCCAACCTTTACTCTGGGGCCAACGTCCTGACTTTC.

Many counts were recorded for this clonotype. The genes are TRBV12-3 or TRBV12-4 and TRBJ2-5; weak D call: TRBD1 (6 bases). Deletions cut 4 bases from V and 2 bases from J, with 11 bases between. This CDR3 spans 14 amino acids. CDR3 sequence reads: CASSYSRGQETQYF. The CDR3 nucleotides are TGTGCCAGCAGTTACTCCAGGGGTCAAGAGACCCAGTACTTC.

This clonotype was observed at least ten times. The rearrangement links TRBV20-1 to TRBJ2-5; perhaps TRBD1 as D (5 bases). The germline CDR1 and CDR2 sequences are DFQATT and SNEGSKA (reference sequence). This CDR3 comprises 13 residues. The CDR3 is CTVQGNGQETQYF. The CDR3 DNA reads as TGCACCGTCCAGGGAAATGGCCAAGAGACCCAGTACTTC.

This clonotype has more than one count but fewer than ten. The chain has TRBV7-2 and TRBJ2-3; D remains ambiguous. CDR3 length: 15 amino acids. The germline V gene encodes CDR1 SGHTA and CDR2 FQGNSA. Deletions cut 2 bases from V and 4 bases from J, with 13 bases between. The CDR3 here is CASSLPSGLADTQYF. The CDR3 DNA sequence: TGTGCCAGCAGCTTACCCTCCGGCCTAGCAGATACGCAGTATTTT.

This clonotype was picked up many times. This chain uses TRBV5-6 with TRBJ2-7; TRBD2 matches 10 bases. The CDR3 sequence is 17 residues long. Trimming cost V 0 bases and J 3 bases; bases outside gene matches: 9. Germline CDR1 is SGHDT and CDR2 is YYEEEE. The CDR3 loop is CASSLGGWLAGVYEQYF. CDR3 nucleotide sequence: TGTGCCAGCAGCTTGGGAGGTTGGCTAGCGGGAGTCTACGAGCAGTACTTC.

This rearrangement joins TRBV10-3 to TRBJ2-1; the match to TRBD2 covers 7 bases. After removal of 2 bases from V and 3 bases from J, the junction contained 7 bases not matched to a gene. This CDR3 is built from 16 residues. CDR1 is ENHRY and CDR2 is SYGVKD in the germline V gene. Here the CDR3 reads CAISETAAGVYNEQFF. CDR3 DNA: TGTGCCATCAGTGAGACGGCGGCGGGAGTCTACAATGAGCAGTTCTTC.

With respect to this clonotype: Here the CDR3 omits its conserved ending phenylalanine or tryptophan, so a read error is the likely source. This rearrangement joins TRBV5-1 to TRBJ1-5; no clear D. Per germline, CDR1 SGHRS and CDR2 YFSETQ. This CDR3 region has 15 residues. V lost 5 bases to trimming and J lost 4 bases, with 16 bases between them. The CDR3 nucleotides read TGCGCCAGCAGACTGGATGGGCAGCTGAATCAGCCCCAGCATTTG. Residues: CASRLDGQLNQPQHL.

In its sample, this clonotype was seen many times. The rearrangement uses TRBV19 and TRBJ2-2; D might be TRBD1 or TRBD2, each matching 5 bases. Germline-derived CDR1 and CDR2 are LNHDA and SQIVND (reference sequence). The CDR3 covers 16 residues. V was pared by 4 bases and J by 2 bases, with 14 bases between. CDR3 amino acids: CASSNPGRSNTGELFF. The DNA for the CDR3 is TGTGCCAGTAGTAACCCGGGACGGAGTAACACCGGGGAGCTGTTTTTT.

There are a few counts of this clonotype. The chain recombines TRBV20-1 with TRBJ1-2, with unresolved D. V lost 0 bases and J lost 6, with 5 bases in between. CDR1 is DFQATT, CDR2 SNEGSKA, per germline (reference sequence). This CDR3 is built from 11 residues. CDR3 DNA sequence: TGCAGTGCTAGAGATTACGATGGCTACACCTTC. Encoded protein: CSARDYDGYTF.

This clonotype was picked up a small number of times. V gene TRBV18 combines with J gene TRBJ2-5; the match to TRBD2 covers 11 bases. Trimming at V came to 3 bases and at J to 1 base, leaving 4 bases not matched to a gene. Germline V gene lookup returns CDR1 KGHSH and CDR2 LQKENI. CDR3 length equals 16 residues. DNA for the CDR3: TGTGCCAGCTCACCTTTGACTAGCGGGACCCAAGAGACCCAGTACTTC. This encodes CASSPLTSGTQETQYF.